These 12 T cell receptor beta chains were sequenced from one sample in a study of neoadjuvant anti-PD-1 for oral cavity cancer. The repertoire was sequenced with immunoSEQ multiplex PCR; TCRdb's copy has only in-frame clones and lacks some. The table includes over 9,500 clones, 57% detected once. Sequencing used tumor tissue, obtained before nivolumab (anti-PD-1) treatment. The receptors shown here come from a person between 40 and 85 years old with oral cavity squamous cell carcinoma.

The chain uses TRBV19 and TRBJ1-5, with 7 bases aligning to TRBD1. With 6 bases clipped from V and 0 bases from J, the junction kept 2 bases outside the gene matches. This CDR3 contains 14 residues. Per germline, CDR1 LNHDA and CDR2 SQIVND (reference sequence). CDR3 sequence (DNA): TGTGCCAGTAGGGGACAGTATAGCAATCAGCCCCAGCATTTT. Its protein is CASRGQYSNQPQHF.

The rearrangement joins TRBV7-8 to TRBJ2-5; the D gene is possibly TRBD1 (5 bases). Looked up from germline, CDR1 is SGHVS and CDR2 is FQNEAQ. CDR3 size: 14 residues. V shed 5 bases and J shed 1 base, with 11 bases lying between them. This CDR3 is CASSHQGPQETQYF. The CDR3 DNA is TGTGCCAGCAGCCATCAGGGCCCCCAAGAGACCCAGTACTTC.

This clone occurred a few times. The CDR3 DNA reads as TGCGCCAGCAGCTTGGCGACGACAAACATTCAGTACTTC. Protein product: CASSLATTNIQYF. The V call is TRBV5-1, the J call TRBJ2-4; D unclear. V was clipped by 0 bases and J by 6 bases, with 7 bases between them. Germline values: CDR1 SGHRS, CDR2 YFSETQ. The CDR3 is made up of 13 amino acids.

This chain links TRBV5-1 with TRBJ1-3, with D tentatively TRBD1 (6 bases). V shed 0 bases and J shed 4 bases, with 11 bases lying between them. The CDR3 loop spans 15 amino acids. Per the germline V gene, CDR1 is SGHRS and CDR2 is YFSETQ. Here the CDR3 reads CASSLGGLAGNTIYF. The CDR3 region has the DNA TGCGCCAGCAGCTTGGGGGGGCTGGCAGGAAACACCATATATTTT.

DNA of the CDR3: TGTGCCAGCAGCTTAGGGGACCCCGTTAGCTTATACGAGCAGTACTTC. Its protein product is CASSLGDPVSLYEQYF. The rearrangement uses TRBV11-2 and TRBJ2-7; D could derive from TRBD1 or TRBD2 (5 bases each). Trimming removed 1 base at V and 4 bases at J, with 17 bases between. Germline assignment: CDR1 SGHAT and CDR2 FQNNGV. The CDR3 length is 16 residues.

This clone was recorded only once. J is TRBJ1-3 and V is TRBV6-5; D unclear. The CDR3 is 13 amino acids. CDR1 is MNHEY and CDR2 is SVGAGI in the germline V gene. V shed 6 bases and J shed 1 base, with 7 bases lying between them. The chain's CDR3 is CASRPGSGNTIYF. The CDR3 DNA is TGTGCCAGCAGACCCGGGTCTGGAAACACCATATATTTT.

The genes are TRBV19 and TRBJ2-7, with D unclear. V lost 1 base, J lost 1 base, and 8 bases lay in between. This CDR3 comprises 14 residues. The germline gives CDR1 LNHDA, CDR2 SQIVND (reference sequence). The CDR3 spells CASSIGHSSYEQYF. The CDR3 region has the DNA TGTGCCAGTAGTATAGGGCACTCGTCCTACGAGCAGTACTTC.

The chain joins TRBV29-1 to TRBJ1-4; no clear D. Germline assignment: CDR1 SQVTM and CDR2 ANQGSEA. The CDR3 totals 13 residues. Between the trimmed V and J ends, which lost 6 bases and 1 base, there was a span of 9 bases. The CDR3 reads CSVGLGTNEKLFF. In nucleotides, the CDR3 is TGCAGCGTAGGACTAGGAACTAATGAAAAACTGTTTTTT.

The CDR3 spells CSVEERAGTEQFF. As DNA, the CDR3 is TGCAGCGTTGAAGAACGAGCCGGGACAGAGCAGTTCTTC. This chain uses TRBV29-1 with TRBJ2-1, with D possibly matching TRBD1 (6 bases). V was cut by 0 bases and J by 10 bases, with 13 bases left in between. Germline V gene data show CDR1 as SQVTM and CDR2 as ANQGSEA. The CDR3 consists of 13 residues.

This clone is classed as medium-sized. CDR3 protein: CAISEGQGLVHEQYF. The CDR3 DNA follows: TGTGCCATCAGTGAGGGGCAGGGGTTGGTACACGAGCAGTACTTC. The chain couples TRBV10-3 to TRBJ2-7, with a possible D match to TRBD1 (6 bases). Looked up from germline, CDR1 is ENHRY and CDR2 is SYGVKD. The CDR3 spans 15 residues. V shed 2 bases and J shed 5 bases, with 16 bases lying between them.

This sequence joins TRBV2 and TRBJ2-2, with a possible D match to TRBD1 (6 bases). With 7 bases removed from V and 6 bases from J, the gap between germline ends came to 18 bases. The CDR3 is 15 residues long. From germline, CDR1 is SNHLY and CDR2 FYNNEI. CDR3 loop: CASNSGQQIPGELFF. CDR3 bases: TGTGCCAGCAACTCCGGACAGCAGATTCCCGGGGAGCTGTTTTTT.

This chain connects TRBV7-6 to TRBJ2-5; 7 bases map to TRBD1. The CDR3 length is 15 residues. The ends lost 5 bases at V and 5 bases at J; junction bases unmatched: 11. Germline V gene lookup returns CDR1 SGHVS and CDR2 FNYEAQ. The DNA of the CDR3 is TGTGCCAGCAGCCTCCAGCAGGGGGTTGGGGAGACCCAGTACTTC. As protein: CASSLQQGVGETQYF.